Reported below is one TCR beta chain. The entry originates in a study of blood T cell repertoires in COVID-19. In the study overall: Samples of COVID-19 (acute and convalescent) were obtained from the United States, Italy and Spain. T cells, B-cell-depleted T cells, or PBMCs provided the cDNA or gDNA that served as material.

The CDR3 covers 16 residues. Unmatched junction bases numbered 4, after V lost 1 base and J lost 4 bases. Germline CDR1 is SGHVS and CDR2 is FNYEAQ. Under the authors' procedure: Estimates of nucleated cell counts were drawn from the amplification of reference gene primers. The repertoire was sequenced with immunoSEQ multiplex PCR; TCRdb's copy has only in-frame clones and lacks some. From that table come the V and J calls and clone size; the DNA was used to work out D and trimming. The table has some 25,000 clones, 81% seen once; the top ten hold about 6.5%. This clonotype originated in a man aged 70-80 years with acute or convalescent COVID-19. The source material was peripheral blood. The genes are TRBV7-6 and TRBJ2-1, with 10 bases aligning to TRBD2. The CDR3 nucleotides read TGTGCCAGCAGCTTAGGGACTAGCGGATCGTACAATGAGCAGTTCTTC. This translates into CASSLGTSGSYNEQFF.